This T cell receptor beta chain was identified in a study of blood T cell repertoires in COVID-19. Across the study: Samples came from the United States, Italy and Spain, spanning acute and convalescent COVID-19. PBMCs, B-cell-depleted T cells, or T cells provided the cDNA or gDNA that made up the material.

This clone was recorded once. The CDR3 has 14 residues. Germline loops: CDR1 MGHDK, CDR2 SYGVNS. Trimming removed 6 bases from V and 7 bases from J; junction bases left unmatched: 6. Original handling: It was from reference gene primer amplification that nucleated cell counts were estimated. The protocol was immunoSEQ multiplex PCR, while the TCRdb copy is restricted to in-frame clones and leaves out a portion. That table furnishes V, J and clone size, whereas the DNA furnished D and trimming. Of some 390,000 clones listed, around 90% are singletons. The TCR was taken from a human donor in a cohort sampled during active COVID-19. The material sequenced was peripheral blood. The chain has TRBV25-1 and TRBJ2-2, with TRBD1 matching over 9 bases. Written as DNA, the CDR3 is TGTGCCAGCAGGAGGACAGGGGTGGTCGGGGAGCTGTTTTTT. This encodes CASRRTGVVGELFF.